This T cell receptor beta chain was observed in a study of OX40 agonist ivuxolimab in advanced cancers. This clone showed up just once. This CDR3 region has 15 residues. The germline gives CDR1 MDHEN, CDR2 SYDVKM. Trimming pared 6 bases from V and 1 base from J, leaving 14 bases between. Profiling relied on immunoSEQ multiplex PCR, and the TCRdb table lists in-frame clones only, not all of them. The data contain 80,000 or so clones, around 90% of them singletons. This material consisted of CD4+ or CD8+ T cells sorted from blood, taken in a trial of the OX40 agonist ivuxolimab. The source is an adult with an advanced solid tumor such as melanoma, head and neck, liver or kidney cancer. The chain joins TRBV28 to TRBJ2-3, with D possibly TRBD1 on 5 matching bases. The CDR3 protein is CASSTQGGGTDTQYF. The CDR3 nucleotides read TGTGCCAGCAGCACCCAGGGTGGGGGCACAGATACGCAGTATTTT.